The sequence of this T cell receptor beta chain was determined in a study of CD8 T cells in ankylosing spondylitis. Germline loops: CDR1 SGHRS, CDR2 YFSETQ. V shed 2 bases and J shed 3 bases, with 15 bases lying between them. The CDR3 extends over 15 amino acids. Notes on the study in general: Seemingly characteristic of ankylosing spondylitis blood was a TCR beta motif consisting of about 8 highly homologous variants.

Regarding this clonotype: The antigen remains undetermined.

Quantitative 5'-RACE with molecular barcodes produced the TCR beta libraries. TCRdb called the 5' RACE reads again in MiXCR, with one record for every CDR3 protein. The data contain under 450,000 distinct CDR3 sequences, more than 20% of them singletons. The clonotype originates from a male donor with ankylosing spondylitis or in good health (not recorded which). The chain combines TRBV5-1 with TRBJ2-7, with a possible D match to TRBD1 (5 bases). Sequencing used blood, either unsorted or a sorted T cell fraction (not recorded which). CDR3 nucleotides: TGCGCCAGCAGCTTACAGGAATCTCAAAGCTACGAGCAGTACTTC. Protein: CASSLQESQSYEQYF.